This T cell receptor (beta chain) came from a study of radiation and T cells in renal cell carcinoma. Germline V CDR1 and CDR2: SGHRS, YFSETQ. The CDR3 runs 15 residues. V gave up 0 bases and J gave up 5 bases, with 12 bases separating them. Time point reported: blood 4 weeks post-SBRT, at nephrectomy. The treatment here: 15 Gy SBRT to primary tumor, nephrectomy 4 weeks later. Only in-frame clones appear in the TCRdb table, and some are missing; sequencing was by immunoSEQ multiplex PCR. The data hold approximately 83,000 clones, with around four fifths observed a single time. Sequencing was performed on blood, taken from a patient whose treatment included radiotherapy and nephrectomy. The TCR was taken from a man aged 50-59 years with renal cell carcinoma. The gene calls are TRBV5-1 and TRBJ1-5; a possible D gene is TRBD1 (5 bases). The CDR3 DNA sequence: TGCGCCAGCAGCTTGGCCGGGGACGGGGATCAGCCCCAGCATTTT. This gives the protein CASSLAGDGDQPQHF. Based on the CDR3 plus reference TRBV5-1 and TRBJ1-5, the full variable domain is KAGVTQTPRYLIKTRGQQVTLSCSPISGHRSVSWYQQTPGQGLQFLFEYFSETQRNKGNFPGRFSGRQFSNSRSEMNVSTLELGDSALYLCASSLAGDGDQPQHFGDGTRLSIL.